The clone carrying this T cell receptor (beta chain) was counted many times. Antigen: not known. Ophthalmopathy cases met thresholds of Clinical Activity Score at least 3, NOSPECS grade at least 4 and duration under 3 months. Source material for PBMCs was over 8 ml fresh peripheral blood. The data stem from a study of T cells in Graves' hyperthyroidism and ophthalmopathy. As for the study in general: Peripheral blood was drawn at first diagnosis, prior to all treatment.

Study conclusions and caveats: Ophthalmopathy was identified by the model a median approximately 6.9 months ahead of onset.

The germline CDR1 and CDR2 sequences are MNHEY and SMNVEV (reference sequence). The junction had 7 bases not matched to a gene; V was cut back by 6 bases and J by 3 bases. CDR3 size: 15 residues. Researchers took RNA transcripts and amplified the TCR beta CDR3 regions from them. Initially, a first-round RT-PCR of the TCR CDR3 employed the HTBI primer set. Each CDR3 protein is one row after TCRdb ran MiXCR on the multiplex PCR reads. There are 530,000 or so distinct CDR3 sequences in the sample; 17% occur only once, and 17% lies in the top ten. The clonotype originates from a woman aged 18-29 years with Graves' ophthalmopathy. V is TRBV27 and J is TRBJ2-2; 7 bases agree with TRBD1. Sample: blood. The CDR3 reads CASRGTAPHTGELFF. The CDR3 DNA sequence: TGTGCCAGCAGAGGGACAGCACCGCACACCGGGGAGCTGTTTTTT.